This T cell receptor beta chain emerged from a study of beta chain features in type 1 diabetes. Every bit of the isolated RNA underwent reverse transcription, so sequencing read expressed TCRB transcripts. Libraries were prepared by immunoSEQ multiplex PCR; TCRdb keeps only in-frame clonotypes and omits some of them. The repertoire has 810,000 or so clones, roughly 15% of them found once; the top ten carry roughly 0.025%. The germline V and J ends were trimmed by 4 bases and 4 bases, with 8 bases remaining between them. The CDR3 is 12 amino acids. The germline V gene encodes CDR1 MNHEY and CDR2 SVGAGI.

The chain uses TRBV6-5 and TRBJ2-7, with a possible D match to TRBD1 (6 bases). The origin of this receptor is a woman between 18 and 29 years old in good health. Sequenced: naive CD4+ T cells from blood. CDR3 amino acids: CASSSQGYEQYF. The CDR3 DNA reads as TGTGCCAGCAGTTCTCAGGGGTACGAGCAGTACTTC.